This TCR beta chain was retrieved from a study of shared clonotypes between healthy human individuals. Replicate PCRs for sorted subsets used 200 ng DNA; this equaled about 30,000 T cell genomes. TCRdb's table, derived via immunoSEQ multiplex PCR, lists solely in-frame clones and lacks some. The data contain 1.5 million to 1.9 million clones, approximately 98% of them singletons. It was into CD45RA+ naive and CD45RA-negative memory subsets that the CD4+ cells were split. The CDR3 is 15 residues long. The germline V gene encodes CDR1 MNHNS and CDR2 SASEGT. V lost 6 bases to trimming and J lost 5 bases; unmatched junction nucleotides: 11.

The chain uses TRBV6-1 and TRBJ1-2; 8 positions match TRBD1. Input material: naive CD4+ T cells sorted from blood. Specified subset: CD45RA+ positively selected. The sequence derives from a man aged 25 to 40 in good health. CDR3 residues: CASSPDSGQAYGYTF. Written as DNA, the CDR3 is TGTGCCAGCAGCCCGGATTCGGGACAGGCATATGGCTACACCTTC.